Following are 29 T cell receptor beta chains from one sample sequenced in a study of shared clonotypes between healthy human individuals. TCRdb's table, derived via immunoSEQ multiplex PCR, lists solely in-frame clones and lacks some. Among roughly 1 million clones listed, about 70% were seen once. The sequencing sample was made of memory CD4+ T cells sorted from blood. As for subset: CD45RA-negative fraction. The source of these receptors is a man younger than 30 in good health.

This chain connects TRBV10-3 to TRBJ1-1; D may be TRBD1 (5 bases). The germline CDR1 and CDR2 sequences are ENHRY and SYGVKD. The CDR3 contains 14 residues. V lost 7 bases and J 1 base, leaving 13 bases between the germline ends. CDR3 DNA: TGTGCCATCATGTCGGGGGTAACGAACACTGAAGCTTTCTTT. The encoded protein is CAIMSGVTNTEAFF.

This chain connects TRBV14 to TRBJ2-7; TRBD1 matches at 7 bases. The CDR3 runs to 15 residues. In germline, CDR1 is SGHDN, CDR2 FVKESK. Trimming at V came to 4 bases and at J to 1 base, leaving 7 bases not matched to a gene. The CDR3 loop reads CASSPRDRVSYEQYF. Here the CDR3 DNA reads TGTGCCAGCAGCCCCCGAGACAGGGTATCCTACGAGCAGTACTTC. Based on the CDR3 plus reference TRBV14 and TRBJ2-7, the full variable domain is EAGVTQFPSHSVIEKGQTVTLRCDPISGHDNLYWYRRVMGKEIKFLLHFVKESKQDESGMPNNRFLAERTGGTYSTLKVQPAELEDSGVYFCASSPRDRVSYEQYFGPGTRLTVT.

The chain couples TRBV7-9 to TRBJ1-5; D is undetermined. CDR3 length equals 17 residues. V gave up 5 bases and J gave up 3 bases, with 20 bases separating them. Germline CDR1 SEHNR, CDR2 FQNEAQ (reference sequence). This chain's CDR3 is CASSQTPGEGSNQPQHF. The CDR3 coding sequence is TGTGCCAGCAGCCAAACCCCCGGGGAAGGATCCAATCAGCCCCAGCATTTT.

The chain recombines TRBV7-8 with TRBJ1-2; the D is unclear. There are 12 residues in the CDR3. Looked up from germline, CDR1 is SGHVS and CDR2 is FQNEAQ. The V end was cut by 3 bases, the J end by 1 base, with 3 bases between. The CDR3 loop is CASSFVNYGYTF. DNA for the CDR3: TGTGCCAGCAGCTTCGTTAACTATGGCTACACCTTC.

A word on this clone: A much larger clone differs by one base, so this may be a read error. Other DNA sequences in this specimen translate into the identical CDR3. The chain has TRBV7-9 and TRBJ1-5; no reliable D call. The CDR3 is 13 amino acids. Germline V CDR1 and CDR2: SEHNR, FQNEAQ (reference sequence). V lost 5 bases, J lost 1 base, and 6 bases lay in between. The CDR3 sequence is CASSRDSNQPQHF. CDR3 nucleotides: TGTGCCAGCAGCCGCGACAGCAATCAGCCCCAGCATTTT.

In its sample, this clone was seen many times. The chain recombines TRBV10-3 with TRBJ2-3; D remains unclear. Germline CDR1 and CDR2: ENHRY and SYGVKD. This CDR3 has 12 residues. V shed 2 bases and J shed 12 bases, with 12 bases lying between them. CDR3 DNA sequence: TGTGCCATCAGTGAGGTCGGCGCGGTCCAGTATTTT. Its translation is CAISEVGAVQYF.

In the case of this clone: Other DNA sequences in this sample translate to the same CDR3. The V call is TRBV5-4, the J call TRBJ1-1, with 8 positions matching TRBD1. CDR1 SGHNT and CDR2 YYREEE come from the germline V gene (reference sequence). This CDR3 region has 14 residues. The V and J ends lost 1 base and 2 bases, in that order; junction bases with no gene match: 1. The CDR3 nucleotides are TGTGCCAGCAGCTTGCAGGGGGCTAACACTGAAGCTTTCTTT. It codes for CASSLQGANTEAFF. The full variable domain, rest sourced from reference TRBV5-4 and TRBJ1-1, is ETGVTQSPTHLIKTRGQQVTLRCSSQSGHNTVSWYQQALGQGPQFIFQYYREEENGRGNFPPRFSGLQFPNYSSELNVNALELDDSALYLCASSLQGANTEAFFGQGTRLTVV.

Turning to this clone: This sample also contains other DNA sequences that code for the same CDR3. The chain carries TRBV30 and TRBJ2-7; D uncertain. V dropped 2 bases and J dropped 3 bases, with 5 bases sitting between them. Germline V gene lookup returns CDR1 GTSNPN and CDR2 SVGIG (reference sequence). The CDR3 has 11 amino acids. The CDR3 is CAWSIIYEQYF. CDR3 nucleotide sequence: TGTGCCTGGAGTATAATCTACGAGCAGTACTTC.

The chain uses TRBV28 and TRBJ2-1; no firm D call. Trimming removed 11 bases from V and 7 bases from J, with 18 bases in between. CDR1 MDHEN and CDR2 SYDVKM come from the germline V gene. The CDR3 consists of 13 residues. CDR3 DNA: TGTGCCGCCGTTGGGCATGGCAAAAATGAGCAGTTCTTC. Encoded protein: CAAVGHGKNEQFF.

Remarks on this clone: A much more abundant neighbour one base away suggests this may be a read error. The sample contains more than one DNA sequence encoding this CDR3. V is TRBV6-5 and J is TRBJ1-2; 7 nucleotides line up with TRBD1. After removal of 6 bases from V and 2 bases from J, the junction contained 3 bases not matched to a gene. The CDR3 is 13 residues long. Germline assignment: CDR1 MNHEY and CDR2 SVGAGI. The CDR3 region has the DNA TGTGCCAGCAGCCAGACAGGGAACTATGGCTACACCTTC. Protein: CASSQTGNYGYTF.

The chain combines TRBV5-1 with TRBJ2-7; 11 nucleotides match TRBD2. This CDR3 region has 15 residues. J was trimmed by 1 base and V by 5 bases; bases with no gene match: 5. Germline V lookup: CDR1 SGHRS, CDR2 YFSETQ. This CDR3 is CASRVAGGPSYEQYF. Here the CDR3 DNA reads TGCGCCAGCAGAGTAGCGGGAGGGCCTTCCTACGAGCAGTACTTC.

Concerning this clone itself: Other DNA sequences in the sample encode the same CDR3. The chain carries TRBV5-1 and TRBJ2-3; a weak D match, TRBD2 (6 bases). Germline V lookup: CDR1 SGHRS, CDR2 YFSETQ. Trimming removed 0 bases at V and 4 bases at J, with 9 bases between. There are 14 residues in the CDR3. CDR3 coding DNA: TGCGCCAGCAGCTTGGCGGGAGTATCAGATACGCAGTATTTT. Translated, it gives CASSLAGVSDTQYF.

CDR3 region: CASSGHQGKEETQYF. CDR3 bases: TGTGCCAGTAGTGGGCACCAGGGGAAGGAGGAGACCCAGTACTTC. The V call is TRBV19, the J call TRBJ2-5; maybe TRBD1 (6 bases). The CDR3 extends over 15 amino acids. The germline CDR1 and CDR2 sequences are LNHDA and SQIVND (reference sequence). Trimming removed 5 bases at V and 5 bases at J, with 18 bases between.

CDR3 sequence: CASSPTQGLPNTEAFF. CDR3 in DNA: TGTGCCAGCAGCCCAACTCAGGGTCTGCCGAACACTGAAGCTTTCTTT. The chain employs TRBV7-3 and TRBJ1-1, with D possibly matching TRBD1 (5 bases). This CDR3 comprises 16 residues. V lost 5 bases and J lost 1, with 17 bases in between. Germline V CDR1 and CDR2: SGHTA, FQGTGA. Using reference TRBV7-3 and TRBJ1-1 for the parts outside the CDR3, the full variable domain is GAGVSQTPSNKVTEKGKYVELRCDPISGHTALYWYRQSLGQGPEFLIYFQGTGAADDSGLPNDRFFAVRPEGSVSTLKIQRTERGDSAVYLCASSPTQGLPNTEAFFGQGTRLTVV.

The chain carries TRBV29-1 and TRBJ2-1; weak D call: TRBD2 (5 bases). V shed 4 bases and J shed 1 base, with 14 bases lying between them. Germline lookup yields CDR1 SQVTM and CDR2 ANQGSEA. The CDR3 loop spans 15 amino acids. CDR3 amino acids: CSVVRGLLSYNEQFF. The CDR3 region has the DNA TGCAGCGTTGTTAGAGGGCTGCTGTCCTACAATGAGCAGTTCTTC.

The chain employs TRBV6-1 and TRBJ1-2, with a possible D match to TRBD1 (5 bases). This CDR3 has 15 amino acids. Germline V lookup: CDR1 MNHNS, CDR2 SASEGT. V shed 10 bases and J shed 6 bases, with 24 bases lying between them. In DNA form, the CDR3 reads TGTGCCACCACCCAAAACTCAGCAGGGTTTAATGGCTACACCTTC. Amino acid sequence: CATTQNSAGFNGYTF.

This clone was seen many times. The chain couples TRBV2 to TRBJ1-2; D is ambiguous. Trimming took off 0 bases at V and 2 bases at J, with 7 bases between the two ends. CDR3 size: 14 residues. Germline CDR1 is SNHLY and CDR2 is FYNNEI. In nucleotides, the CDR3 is TGTGCCAGCAGTGAAGCAGAGGGAAACTATGGCTACACCTTC. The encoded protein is CASSEAEGNYGYTF. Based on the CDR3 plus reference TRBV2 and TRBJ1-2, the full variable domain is EPEVTQTPSHQVTQMGQEVILRCVPISNHLYFYWYRQILGQKVEFLVSFYNNEISEKSEIFDDQFSVERPDGSNFTLKIRSTKLEDSAMYFCASSEAEGNYGYTFGSGTRLTVV.

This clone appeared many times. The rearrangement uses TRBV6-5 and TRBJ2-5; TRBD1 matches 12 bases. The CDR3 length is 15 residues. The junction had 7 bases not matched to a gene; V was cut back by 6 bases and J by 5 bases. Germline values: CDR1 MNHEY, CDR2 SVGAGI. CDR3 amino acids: CASSLGTGGRETQYF. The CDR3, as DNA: TGTGCCAGCAGCCTCGGGACAGGGGGCCGGGAGACCCAGTACTTC.

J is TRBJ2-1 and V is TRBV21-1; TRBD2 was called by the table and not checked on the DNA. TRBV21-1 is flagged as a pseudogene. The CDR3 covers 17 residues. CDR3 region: CASSKVERGSSYNEQFF. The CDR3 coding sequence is TGTGCCAGCAGCAAAGTAGAGCGGGGGAGCTCCTACAATGAGCAGTTCTTC.

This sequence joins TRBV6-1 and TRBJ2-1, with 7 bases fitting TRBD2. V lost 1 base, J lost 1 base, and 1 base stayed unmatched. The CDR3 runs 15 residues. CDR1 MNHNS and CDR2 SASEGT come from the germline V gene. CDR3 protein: CASSEDGGSYNEQFF. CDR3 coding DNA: TGTGCCAGCAGTGAAGACGGGGGGTCCTACAATGAGCAGTTCTTC.

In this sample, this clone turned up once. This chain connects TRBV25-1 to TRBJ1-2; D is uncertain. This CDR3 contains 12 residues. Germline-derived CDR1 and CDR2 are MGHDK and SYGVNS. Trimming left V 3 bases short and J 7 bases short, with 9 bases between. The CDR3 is CASSDSGRGYTF. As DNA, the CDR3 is TGTGCCAGCAGTGACTCAGGCCGTGGCTACACCTTC.

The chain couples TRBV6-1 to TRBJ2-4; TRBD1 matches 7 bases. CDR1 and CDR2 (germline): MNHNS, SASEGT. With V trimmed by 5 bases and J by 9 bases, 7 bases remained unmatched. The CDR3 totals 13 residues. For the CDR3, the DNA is TGTGCCAGCAGTACAGGGGAAAAGAGCATTCAGTACTTC. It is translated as CASSTGEKSIQYF.

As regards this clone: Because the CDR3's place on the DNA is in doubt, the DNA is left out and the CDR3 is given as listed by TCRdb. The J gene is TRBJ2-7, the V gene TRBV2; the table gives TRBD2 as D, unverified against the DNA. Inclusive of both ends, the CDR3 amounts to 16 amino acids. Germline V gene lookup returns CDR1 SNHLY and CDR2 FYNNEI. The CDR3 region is CASSGSWASGASALGF.

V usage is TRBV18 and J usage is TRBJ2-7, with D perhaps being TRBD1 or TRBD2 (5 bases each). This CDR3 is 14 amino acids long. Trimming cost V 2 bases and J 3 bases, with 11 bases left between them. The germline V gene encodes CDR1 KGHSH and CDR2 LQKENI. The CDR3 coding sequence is TGTGCCAGCTCACCAGGGTTTGGGGGCTACGAGCAGTACTTC. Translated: CASSPGFGGYEQYF.

This CDR3 reads CASSLEGRSLSTGELFF. In DNA, the CDR3 is TGTGCCAGCAGCTTAGAGGGTCGATCCTTGAGCACCGGGGAGCTGTTTTTT. The V call is TRBV7-8, the J call TRBJ2-2, with no clear D. Germline V gene lookup returns CDR1 SGHVS and CDR2 FQNEAQ. The CDR3 runs 17 residues. V lost 1 base to trimming and J lost 4 bases, with 16 bases between them.

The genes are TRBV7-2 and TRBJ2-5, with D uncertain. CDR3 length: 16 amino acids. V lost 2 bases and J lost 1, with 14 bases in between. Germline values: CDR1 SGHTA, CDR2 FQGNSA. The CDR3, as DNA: TGTGCCAGCAGCTTAAGCACTACCAAGGGCCAAGAGACCCAGTACTTC. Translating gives CASSLSTTKGQETQYF.

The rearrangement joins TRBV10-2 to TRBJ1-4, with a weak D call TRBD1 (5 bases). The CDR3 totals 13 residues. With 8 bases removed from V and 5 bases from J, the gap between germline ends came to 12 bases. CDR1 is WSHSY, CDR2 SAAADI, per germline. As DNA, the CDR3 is TGCGCCAGCGGTCGGGACCGAAATGAAAAACTGTTTTTT. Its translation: CASGRDRNEKLFF.

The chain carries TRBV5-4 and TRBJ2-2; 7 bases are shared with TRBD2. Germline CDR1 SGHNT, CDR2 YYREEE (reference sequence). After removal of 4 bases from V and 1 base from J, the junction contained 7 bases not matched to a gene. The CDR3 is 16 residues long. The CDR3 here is CASSTPSGGNTGELFF. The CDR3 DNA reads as TGTGCCAGCAGCACCCCTAGCGGAGGGAACACCGGGGAGCTGTTTTTT.

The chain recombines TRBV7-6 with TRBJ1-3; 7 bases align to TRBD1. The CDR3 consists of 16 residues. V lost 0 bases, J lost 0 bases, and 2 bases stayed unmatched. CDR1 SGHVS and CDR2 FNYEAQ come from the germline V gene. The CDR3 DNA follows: TGTGCCAGCAGCTTAGCGGCAGGGGGCTCTGGAAACACCATATATTTT. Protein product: CASSLAAGGSGNTIYF.